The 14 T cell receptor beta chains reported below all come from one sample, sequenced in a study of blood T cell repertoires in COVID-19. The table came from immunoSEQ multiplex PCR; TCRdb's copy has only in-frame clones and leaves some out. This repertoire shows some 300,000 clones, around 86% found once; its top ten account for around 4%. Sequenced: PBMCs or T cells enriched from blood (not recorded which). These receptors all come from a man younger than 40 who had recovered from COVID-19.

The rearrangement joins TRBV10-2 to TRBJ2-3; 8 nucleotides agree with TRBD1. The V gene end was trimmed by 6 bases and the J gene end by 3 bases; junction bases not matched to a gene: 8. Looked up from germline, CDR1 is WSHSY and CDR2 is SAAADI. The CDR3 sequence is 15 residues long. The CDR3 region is CASRARQGSTDTQYF. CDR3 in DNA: TGCGCCAGCAGGGCTCGACAGGGGAGTACAGATACGCAGTATTTT.

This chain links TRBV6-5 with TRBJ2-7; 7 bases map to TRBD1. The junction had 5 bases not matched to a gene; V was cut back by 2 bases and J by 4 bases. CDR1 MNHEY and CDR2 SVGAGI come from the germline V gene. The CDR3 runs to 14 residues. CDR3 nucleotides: TGTGCCAGCAGTTACGGTTTACAGGGGTACGAGCAGTACTTC. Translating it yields CASSYGLQGYEQYF.

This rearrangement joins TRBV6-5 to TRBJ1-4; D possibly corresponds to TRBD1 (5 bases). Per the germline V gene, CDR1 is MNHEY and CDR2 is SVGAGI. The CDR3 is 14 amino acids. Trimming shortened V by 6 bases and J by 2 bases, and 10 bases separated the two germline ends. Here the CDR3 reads CASSREWTNEKLFF. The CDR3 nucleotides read TGTGCCAGCAGCAGGGAATGGACTAATGAAAAACTGTTTTTT.

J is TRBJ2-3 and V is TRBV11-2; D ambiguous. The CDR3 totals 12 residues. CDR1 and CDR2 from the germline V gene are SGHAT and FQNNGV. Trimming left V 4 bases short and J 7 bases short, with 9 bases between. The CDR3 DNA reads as TGTGCCAGCAGCTCCCAAACTTATACGCAGTATTTT. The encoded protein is CASSSQTYTQYF.

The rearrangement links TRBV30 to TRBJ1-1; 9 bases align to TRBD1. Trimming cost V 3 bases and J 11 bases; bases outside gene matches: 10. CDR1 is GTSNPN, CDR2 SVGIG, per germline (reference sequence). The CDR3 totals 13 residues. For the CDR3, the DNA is TGTGCCTGGAGCCCAGGACAGGGGATGGGGGCTTTCTTT. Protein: CAWSPGQGMGAFF.

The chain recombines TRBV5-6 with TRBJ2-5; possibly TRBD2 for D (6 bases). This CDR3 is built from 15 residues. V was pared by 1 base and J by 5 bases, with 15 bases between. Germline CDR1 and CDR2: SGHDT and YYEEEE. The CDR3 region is CASSLYGGPRETQYF. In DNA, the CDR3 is TGTGCCAGCAGCTTGTATGGAGGGCCCAGGGAGACCCAGTACTTC. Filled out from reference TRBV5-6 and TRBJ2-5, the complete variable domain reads DAGVTQSPTHLIKTRGQQVTLRCSPKSGHDTVSWYQQALGQGPQFIFQYYEEEERQRGNFPDRFSGHQFPNYSSELNVNALLLGDSALYLCASSLYGGPRETQYFGPGTRLLVL.

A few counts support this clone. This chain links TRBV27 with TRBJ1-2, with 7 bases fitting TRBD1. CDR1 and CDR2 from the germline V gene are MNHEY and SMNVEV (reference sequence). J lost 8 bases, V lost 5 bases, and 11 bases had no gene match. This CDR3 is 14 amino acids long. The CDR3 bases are TGTGCCAGCAGTCGACAGGGAATAACGGTCGGCTACACCTTC. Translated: CASSRQGITVGYTF.

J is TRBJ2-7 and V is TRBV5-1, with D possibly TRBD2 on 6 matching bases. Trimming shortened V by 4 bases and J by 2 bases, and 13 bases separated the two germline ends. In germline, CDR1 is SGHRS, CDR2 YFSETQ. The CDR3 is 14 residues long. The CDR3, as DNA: TGCGCCAGCAGCCGAGGAGGGGATGCCTACGAGCAGTACTTC. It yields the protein CASSRGGDAYEQYF. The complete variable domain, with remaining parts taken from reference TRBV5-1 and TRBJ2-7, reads KAGVTQTPRYLIKTRGQQVTLSCSPISGHRSVSWYQQTPGQGLQFLFEYFSETQRNKGNFPGRFSGRQFSNSRSEMNVSTLELGDSALYLCASSRGGDAYEQYFGPGTRLTVT.

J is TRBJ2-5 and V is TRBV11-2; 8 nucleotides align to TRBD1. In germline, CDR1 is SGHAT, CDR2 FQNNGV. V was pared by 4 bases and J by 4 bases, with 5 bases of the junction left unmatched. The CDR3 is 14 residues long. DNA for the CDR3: TGTGCCAGCAGCTCCCAGGGGGCGGGAGAGACCCAGTACTTC. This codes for CASSSQGAGETQYF.

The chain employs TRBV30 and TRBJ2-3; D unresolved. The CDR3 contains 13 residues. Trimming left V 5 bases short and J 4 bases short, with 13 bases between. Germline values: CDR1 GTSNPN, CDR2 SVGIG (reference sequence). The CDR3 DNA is TGTGCCTGGGTTTCTTACCGGGCAGATACGCAGTATTTT. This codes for CAWVSYRADTQYF.

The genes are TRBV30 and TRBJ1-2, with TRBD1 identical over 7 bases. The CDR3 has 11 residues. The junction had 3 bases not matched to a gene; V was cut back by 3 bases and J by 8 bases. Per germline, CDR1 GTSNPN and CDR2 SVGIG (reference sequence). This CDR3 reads CAWRDRAGYTF. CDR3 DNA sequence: TGTGCCTGGAGAGACAGGGCCGGCTACACCTTC.

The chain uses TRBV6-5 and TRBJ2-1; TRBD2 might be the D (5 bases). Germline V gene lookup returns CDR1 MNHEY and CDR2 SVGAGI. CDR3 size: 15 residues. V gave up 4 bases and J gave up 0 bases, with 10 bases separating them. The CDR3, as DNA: TGTGCCAGCAGTTTCGGACTCAGCTCCTACAATGAGCAGTTCTTC. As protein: CASSFGLSSYNEQFF.

The CDR3 coding sequence is TGTGCCAGCAGTGAAGGGGGGGTGAACACTGAAGCTTTCTTT. Protein: CASSEGGVNTEAFF. The chain links TRBV6-1 to TRBJ1-1, with a weak D call TRBD1 (5 bases). The CDR3 loop spans 14 amino acids. Germline CDR1 MNHNS, CDR2 SASEGT. Trimming pared 1 base from V and 0 bases from J, leaving 6 bases between.

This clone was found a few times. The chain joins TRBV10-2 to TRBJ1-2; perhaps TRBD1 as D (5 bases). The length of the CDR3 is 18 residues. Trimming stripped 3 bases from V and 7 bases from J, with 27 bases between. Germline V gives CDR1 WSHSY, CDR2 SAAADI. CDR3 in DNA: TGCGCCAGCAGTGACCCGTTCCTTGTCGGGGGAAAAAAGGGTGGCTACACCTTC. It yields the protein CASSDPFLVGGKKGGYTF.